This T cell receptor beta chain comes out of a study of blood T cell repertoires in COVID-19 (dated by TCRdb to about 2020). Turning to the overall study: Collaborator samples came from the United States, Italy and Spain and covered acute and convalescent phases of COVID-19. The prospective study material was composed of cDNA or gDNA derived from T cells, B-cell-depleted T cells, or PBMCs. The dataset comprised deeply sampled blood TCRbeta repertoires from subjects exposed to, actively infected with, or recovered from COVID-19. The repertoires were released in a freely available public database meant as a resource for research on the immune response to SARS-CoV-2. Samples came from the ongoing ImmuneRACE study (first 160 participants) plus 1,254 subjects from 6 global collaborators. A de-identified subject ID, COVID-19 status, age in years and sex were almost always included in the sample metadata. Where available, HLA class I and class II types were taken from metadata supplied by the sample provider and were not determined by assay-based typing. Points the paper makes about the study in general: The quantity of clinical and demographic metadata differed by source and by participant and was supplied without curation.

Sequences ENHRY (CDR1) and SYGVKD (CDR2) are obtained from the germline V gene. From V the trimming removes 8 bases and from J it removes 3 bases, while the gene matches leave 8 bases of the junction unaccounted for. There are 14 amino acids in the CDR3, from cysteine to phenylalanine inclusive. Only CDR3 DNA remains: 42 bases, in frame from the first base. The immunoSEQ Assay, a bias-controlled multiplex PCR, was used to amplify TCRbeta CDR3 regions from genomic DNA. The paper's processing steps were these. Nucleated cell counts per sample were estimated from amplification of reference gene primers within the assay. Sequence reads were collapsed and filtered to measure the absolute abundance of every unique TCRbeta CDR3 rearrangement. For each sample, productive Simpson clonality was calculated as the square root of Simpson's diversity index across productive rearrangements. The table was pulled from immuneACCESS by TCRdb, which kept in-frame rearrangements only. Such tables lose some clones; where checked, under half of the loss comes from unresolved V genes, and the rest has no known cause. V, J and clone size reflect that table, while D and trimming were determined from the DNA. This sample comprises around 120,000 clones, under 85% of them detected only once. The ten largest account for roughly 9.7% of the sample.

This clone was recorded once. The antigen it binds to is not known. Per-base qualities were not stored, and no clone one base away is much larger. Collaborating institutions collected whole blood in K2EDTA tubes following their own protocols. For TCRbeta analysis, collaborator samples were shipped as frozen whole blood, as isolated PBMCs, or as DNA extracted from either sample type. Sequencing input: peripheral blood. The V gene is TRBV10-3 and the J gene is TRBJ1-1; 8 central bases correspond to TRBD1. This clonotype originated in a man aged 40-50 years with active or convalescent COVID-19. Here the CDR3 is given as CAIQKQGEDTEAFF. In nucleotides, the sequence is TGTGCCATCCAAAAACAGGGGGAGGACACTGAAGCTTTCTTT.